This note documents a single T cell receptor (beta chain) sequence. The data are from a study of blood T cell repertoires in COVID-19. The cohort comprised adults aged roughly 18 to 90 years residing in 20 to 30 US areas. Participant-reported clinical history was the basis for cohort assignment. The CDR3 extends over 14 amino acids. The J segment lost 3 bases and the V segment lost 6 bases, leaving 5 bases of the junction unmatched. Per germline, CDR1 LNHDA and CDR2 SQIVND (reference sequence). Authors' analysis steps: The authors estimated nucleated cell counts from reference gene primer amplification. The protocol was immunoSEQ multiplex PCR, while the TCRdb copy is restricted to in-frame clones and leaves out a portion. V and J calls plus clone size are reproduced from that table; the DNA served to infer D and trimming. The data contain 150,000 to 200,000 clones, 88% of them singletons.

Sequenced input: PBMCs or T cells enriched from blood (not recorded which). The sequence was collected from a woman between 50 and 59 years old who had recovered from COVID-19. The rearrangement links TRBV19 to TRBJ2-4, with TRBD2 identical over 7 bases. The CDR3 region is CASRQAGDKNIQYF. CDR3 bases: TGTGCCAGTAGGCAGGCGGGGGACAAAAACATTCAGTACTTC.